A selection of T cell receptor beta chains follows, all from one sample in a study of shared clonotypes between healthy human individuals. Some clones are missing from TCRdb's copy, which holds only in-frame ones; the method was immunoSEQ multiplex PCR. The table lists about 2.1 million clones, roughly 95% of them singletons. The specimen sequenced was naive CD8+ T cells from PBMCs. Receptors originate from a man aged 18 to 30 in good health. Some clones in this sample may be carry-over from other donors' samples. CDR3s include the opening cysteine and the closing phenylalanine or tryptophan. Fields, in order: J gene, D gene, V gene, clone size, CDR3 DNA, CDR3 protein. The D gene is left open where the match is weak. Not all rows give a size; the values are once, few, many and, for expanded clones, a class.

>TRBJ2-7|TRBD2|TRBV27|-
TGTGCCAGCAGTTTATCGGCGGGGGGGGCCTACGAGCAGTACTTC
CASSLSAGGAYEQYF
>TRBJ2-1|TRBD2|TRBV5-6|once
TGTGCCAGCAGCGGGGGACTAGCGAAACCCTACAATGAGCAGTTCTTC
CASSGGLAKPYNEQFF
>TRBJ2-7|TRBD1|TRBV29-1|-
TGCAGCGTCGGTGGACAGGGCTCACCCTACGAGCAGTACTTC
CSVGGQGSPYEQYF
>TRBJ1-1|-|TRBV7-9|few
TGTGCCAGCAGCGCAACGAACACTGAAGCTTTCTTT
CASSATNTEAFF
>TRBJ2-1|-|TRBV7-7|-
TGTGCCAGCAGCTTATCCCGAGCTGGCTACAATGAGCAGTTCTTC
CASSLSRAGYNEQFF
>TRBJ2-1|TRBD1|TRBV5-1|once
TGCGCCAGCAGCTTGAGGGGGCGGACAGGGGTTATAGATGAGCAGTTCTTC
CASSLRGRTGVIDEQFF
>TRBJ2-7|TRBD1|TRBV29-1|-
TGCAGCGTCCAGACAGGGGGGAACGAGCAGTACTTC
CSVQTGGNEQYF
>TRBJ2-1|-|TRBV19|-
TGTGCCAGTATCGTTCCGGGAGCCCAGTTCTTC
CASIVPGAQFF
>TRBJ2-1|TRBD1|TRBV6-5|-
TGTGCCAGCAGTTATGGACAGGGGACGTCCAATGAGCAGTTCTTC
CASSYGQGTSNEQFF
>TRBJ2-5|-|TRBV6-6|-
TGTGCCAGCAGTTCCTACCCCGGGGAGACCCAGTACTTC
CASSSYPGETQYF
>TRBJ1-5|TRBD1|TRBV7-9|few
TGTGCCAGCAGCTTAGCCGGACAGGGTGGCCAGCCCCAGCATTTT
CASSLAGQGGQPQHF
>TRBJ2-3|-|TRBV6-1|-
TGTGCCAGCAGTGTTAGGGTGATAGATACGCAGTATTTT
CASSVRVIDTQYF
>TRBJ1-5|-|TRBV27|-
TGTGCCAGCGGTGGATCCGGGCGTCAGCCCCAGCATTTT
CASGGSGRQPQHF
>TRBJ2-5|-|TRBV5-4|-
TGTGCCAGCAGCCCCGGGGGAGAAGGGCAAGAGACCCAGTACTTC
CASSPGGEGQETQYF
>TRBJ2-3|-|TRBV6-5|-
TGTGCCAGCGTCGGGAAGGGGGGGACGACAGATACGCAGTATTTT
CASVGKGGTTDTQYF
>TRBJ2-1|TRBD2|TRBV7-2|-
TGTGCCAGCAGCTTAGGGCTAGCGGGGGCCTATGAGCAGTTCTTC
CASSLGLAGAYEQFF
>TRBJ2-3|-|TRBV2|-
TGTGCCAGCAGTGAATTTGGGGTGGGGCCTTTGGGCACAGATACGCAGTATTTT
CASSEFGVGPLGTDTQYF
>TRBJ2-1|TRBD2|TRBV7-9|-
TGTGCCAGCAGCCCCGGACTAGCGGGAGTTTTCTACAATGAGCAGTTCTTC
CASSPGLAGVFYNEQFF
>TRBJ1-5|TRBD1|TRBV27|-
TGTGCCAGCAGTTCCCTTCGACAGGGGCGGCAGCCCCAGCATTTT
CASSSLRQGRQPQHF
>TRBJ1-2|-|TRBV5-1|-
TGCGCCAGCAACGGACCGGGACACTCACTCGGCTACACCTTC
CASNGPGHSLGYTF
>TRBJ2-7|TRBD1|TRBV6-5|-
TGTGCCAGCAGTTGGGGACAGTCGACCTCCTACGAGCAGTACTTC
CASSWGQSTSYEQYF
>TRBJ2-1|TRBD2|TRBV9|-
TGTGCCAGCAGCGTACGAGGAGCGGGAGGGCCTAATGAGCAGTTCTTC
CASSVRGAGGPNEQFF
>TRBJ1-2|-|TRBV6-5|-
TGTGCCAGCAGTTACGACGGACTGAACTATGGCTACACCTTC
CASSYDGLNYGYTF
>TRBJ2-3|-|TRBV27|once
TGTGCCAGCAGAAACAGGGCCAGCACAGATACGCAGTATTTT
CASRNRASTDTQYF
>TRBJ2-3|TRBD2|TRBV6-6|-
TGTGCCAGCAGTTACGACGGGACTAGCGTTACAGATACGCAGTATTTT
CASSYDGTSVTDTQYF
>TRBJ2-1|-|TRBV29-1|-
TGCAGCGTTGGCGGGAATGAGCAGTTCTTC
CSVGGNEQFF